This T cell receptor (beta chain) appears in the sequencing data of a study of liver allograft versus peripheral blood T cells. The overall study: Liver transplant recipients had T cell receptor repertoires compared between transplanted liver and peripheral blood.

Using its own MiXCR run on the reads, TCRdb lists one record per CDR3 protein. The sample has about 9,200 distinct CDR3 sequences, approximately 19% seen once. General study results and limits: Intra-allograft T cell receptor repertoires in the liver reportedly differed from peripheral blood repertoires.

Concerning this clonotype itself: Its target is unknown.

The CDR3 is 13 amino acids. V was pared by 3 bases and J by 3 bases, with 8 bases between. CDR1 and CDR2 from the germline V gene are SEHNR and FQNEAQ (reference sequence). This TCR came from a human patient who had a liver transplant. The T cells may partly be graft donor cells. This chain uses TRBV7-9 with TRBJ2-5; no clear D gene. The DNA of the CDR3 is TGTGCCAGCAGCTTTTTACTTGAAGAGACCCAGTACTTC. Amino acids: CASSFLLEETQYF.